This T cell receptor beta chain was recorded in a study of OX40 agonist ivuxolimab in advanced cancers. Prior autoimmune disease or systemic immunosuppression barred patients. The method was immunoSEQ multiplex PCR; TCRdb's version includes in-frame clones alone and lacks a portion of them. The table has 20,000 to 25,000 clones, roughly 88% seen once. Germline-derived CDR1 and CDR2 are SGHVS and FNYEAQ. Trimming removed 4 bases at V and 7 bases at J, with 13 bases between. The CDR3 is made up of 14 amino acids. The sample was CD4+ or CD8+ T cells sorted from blood, taken in a trial of the OX40 agonist ivuxolimab. The chain joins TRBV7-6 to TRBJ2-2; no firm D call. This clonotype originated in an adult with an advanced solid tumor such as melanoma, head and neck, liver or kidney cancer. CDR3: CASSSLAPGGELFF. DNA for the CDR3: TGTGCCAGCAGCTCCCTTGCACCCGGCGGGGAGCTGTTTTTT.